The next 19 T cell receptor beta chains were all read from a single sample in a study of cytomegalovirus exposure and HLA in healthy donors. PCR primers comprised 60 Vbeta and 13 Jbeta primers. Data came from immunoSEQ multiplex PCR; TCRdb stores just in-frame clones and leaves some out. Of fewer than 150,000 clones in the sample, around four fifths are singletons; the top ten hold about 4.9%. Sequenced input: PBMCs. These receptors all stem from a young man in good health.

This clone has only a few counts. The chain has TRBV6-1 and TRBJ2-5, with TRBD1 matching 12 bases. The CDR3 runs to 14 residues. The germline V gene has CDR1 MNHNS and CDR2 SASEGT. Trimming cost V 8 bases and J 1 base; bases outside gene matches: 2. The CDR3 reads CASRDRGLQETQYF. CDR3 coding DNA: TGTGCCAGCCGGGACAGGGGGCTCCAAGAGACCCAGTACTTC.

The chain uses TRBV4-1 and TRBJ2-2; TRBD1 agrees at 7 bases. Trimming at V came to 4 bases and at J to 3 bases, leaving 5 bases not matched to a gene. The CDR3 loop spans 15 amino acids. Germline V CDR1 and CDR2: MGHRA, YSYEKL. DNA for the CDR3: TGCGCCAGCAGCCCCGGGACAGATTACACCGGGGAGCTGTTTTTT. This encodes CASSPGTDYTGELFF.

CDR3 nucleotides: TGTGCCAGCAGCCCCGACCTCCAGACTAGCGGGATAACGAATGAGCAGTTCTTC. This encodes CASSPDLQTSGITNEQFF. The chain employs TRBV9 and TRBJ2-1, with 11 bases that match TRBD2. The CDR3 runs to 18 residues. J was trimmed by 7 bases and V by 4 bases; bases with no gene match: 16. The germline CDR1 and CDR2 sequences are SGDLS and YYNGEE.

The DNA for the CDR3 is TGTGCCTCCTCCCGTGGGGGGAATGAAAAACTGTTTTTT. Protein sequence: CASSRGGNEKLFF. The chain has TRBV30 and TRBJ1-4, with TRBD1 as a possible D gene (5 bases). Germline V gene data show CDR1 as GTSNPN and CDR2 as SVGIG (reference sequence). The V end was cut by 7 bases, the J end by 5 bases, with 14 bases between. The CDR3 is 13 residues long.

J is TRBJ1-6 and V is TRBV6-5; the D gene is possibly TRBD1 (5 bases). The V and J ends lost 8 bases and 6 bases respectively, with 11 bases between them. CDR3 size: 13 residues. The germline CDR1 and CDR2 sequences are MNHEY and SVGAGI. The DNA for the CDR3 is TGTGCCAGCCGCGGCAGGGTTAATTCACCCCTCCACTTT. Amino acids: CASRGRVNSPLHF.

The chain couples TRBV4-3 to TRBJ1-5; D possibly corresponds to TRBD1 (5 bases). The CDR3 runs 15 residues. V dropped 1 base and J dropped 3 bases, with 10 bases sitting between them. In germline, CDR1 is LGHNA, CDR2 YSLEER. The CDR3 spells CASSQAGGFNQPQHF. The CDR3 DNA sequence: TGCGCCAGCAGCCAAGCCGGGGGTTTCAATCAGCCCCAGCATTTT.

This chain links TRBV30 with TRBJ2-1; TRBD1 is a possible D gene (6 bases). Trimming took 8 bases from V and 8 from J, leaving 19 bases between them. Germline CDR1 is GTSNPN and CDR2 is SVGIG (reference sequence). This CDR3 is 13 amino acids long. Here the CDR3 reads CARQRGRGDEQFF. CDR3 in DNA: TGTGCCCGTCAGAGGGGCAGGGGCGATGAGCAGTTCTTC.

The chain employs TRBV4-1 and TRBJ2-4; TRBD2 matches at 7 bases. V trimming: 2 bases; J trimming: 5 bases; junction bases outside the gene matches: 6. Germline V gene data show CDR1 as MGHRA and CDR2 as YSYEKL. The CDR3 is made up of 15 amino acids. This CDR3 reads CASSQIGLAENIQYF. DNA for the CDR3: TGCGCCAGCAGCCAAATCGGGCTAGCGGAAAACATTCAGTACTTC.

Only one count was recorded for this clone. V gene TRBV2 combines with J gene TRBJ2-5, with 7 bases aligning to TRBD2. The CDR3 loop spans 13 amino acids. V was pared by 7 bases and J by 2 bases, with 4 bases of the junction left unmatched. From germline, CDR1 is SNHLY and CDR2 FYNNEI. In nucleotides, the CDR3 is TGTGCCAGCAAGGGACTACCACAAGAGACCCAGTACTTC. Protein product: CASKGLPQETQYF.

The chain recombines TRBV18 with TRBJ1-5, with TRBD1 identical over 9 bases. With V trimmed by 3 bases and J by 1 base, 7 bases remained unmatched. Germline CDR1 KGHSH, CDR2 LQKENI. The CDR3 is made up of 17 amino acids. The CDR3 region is CASSPTVGQGSNQPQHF. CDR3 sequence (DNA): TGTGCCAGCTCACCCACAGTAGGACAGGGGAGCAATCAGCCCCAGCATTTT.

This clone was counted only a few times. The CDR3, as DNA: TGTGCCAGCAGCCACGGGTCATTTCGCGGAGAGCAGTACTTC. It specifies CASSHGSFRGEQYF. This rearrangement joins TRBV13 to TRBJ2-7; D not resolved. Trimming took off 5 bases at V and 7 bases at J, with 18 bases between the two ends. Germline V gives CDR1 PRHDT, CDR2 FYEKMQ (reference sequence). The CDR3 spans 14 residues.

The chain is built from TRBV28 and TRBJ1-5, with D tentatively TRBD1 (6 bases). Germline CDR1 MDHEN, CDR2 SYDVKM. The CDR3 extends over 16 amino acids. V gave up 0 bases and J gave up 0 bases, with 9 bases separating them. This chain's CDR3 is CASSLWGGASNQPQHF. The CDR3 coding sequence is TGTGCCAGCAGTTTATGGGGGGGGGCTAGCAATCAGCCCCAGCATTTT.

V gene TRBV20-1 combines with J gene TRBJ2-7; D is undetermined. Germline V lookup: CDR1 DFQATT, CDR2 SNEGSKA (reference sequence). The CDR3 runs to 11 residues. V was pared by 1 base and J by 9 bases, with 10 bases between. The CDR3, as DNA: TGCAGTGCTAGAGGGAGTGCAAGGCAGTACTTC. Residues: CSARGSARQYF.

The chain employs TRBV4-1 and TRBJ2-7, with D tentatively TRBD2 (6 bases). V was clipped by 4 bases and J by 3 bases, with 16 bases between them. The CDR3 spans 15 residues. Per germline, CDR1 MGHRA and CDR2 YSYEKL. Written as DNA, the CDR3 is TGCGCCAGCAGCCTGCGGAGCGGAGGGGACTACGAGCAGTACTTC. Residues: CASSLRSGGDYEQYF.

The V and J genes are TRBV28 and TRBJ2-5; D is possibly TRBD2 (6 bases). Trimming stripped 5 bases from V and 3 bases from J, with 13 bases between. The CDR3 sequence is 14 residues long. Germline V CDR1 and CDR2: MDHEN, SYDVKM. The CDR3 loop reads CASSRGGGKETQYF. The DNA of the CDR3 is TGTGCCAGCAGTCGGGGTGGCGGGAAAGAGACCCAGTACTTC.

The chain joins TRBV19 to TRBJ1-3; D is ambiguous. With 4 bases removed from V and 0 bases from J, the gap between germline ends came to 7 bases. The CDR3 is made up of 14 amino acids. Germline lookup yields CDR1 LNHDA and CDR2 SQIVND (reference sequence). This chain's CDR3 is CASSRGSSGNTIYF. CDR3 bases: TGTGCCAGTAGTAGAGGCAGCTCTGGAAACACCATATATTTT.

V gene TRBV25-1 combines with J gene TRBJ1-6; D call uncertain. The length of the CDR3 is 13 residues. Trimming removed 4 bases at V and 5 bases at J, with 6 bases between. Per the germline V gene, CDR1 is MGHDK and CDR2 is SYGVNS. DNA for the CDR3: TGTGCCAGCAGTGCACTAAATAATTCACCCCTCCACTTT. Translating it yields CASSALNNSPLHF.

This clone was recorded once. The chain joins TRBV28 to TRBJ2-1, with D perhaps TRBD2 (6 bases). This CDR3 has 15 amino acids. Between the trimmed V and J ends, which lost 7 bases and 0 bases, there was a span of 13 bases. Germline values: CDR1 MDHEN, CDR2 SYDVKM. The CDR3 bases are TGTGCCAGCAATCGGGGACTGAGCTCCTACAATGAGCAGTTCTTC. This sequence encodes CASNRGLSSYNEQFF.

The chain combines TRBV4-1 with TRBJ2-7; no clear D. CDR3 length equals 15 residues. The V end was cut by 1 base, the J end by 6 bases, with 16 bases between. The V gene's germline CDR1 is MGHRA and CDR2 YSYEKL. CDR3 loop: CASSQVNEAPGEQYF. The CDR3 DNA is TGCGCCAGCAGCCAAGTTAATGAAGCCCCGGGCGAGCAGTACTTC.